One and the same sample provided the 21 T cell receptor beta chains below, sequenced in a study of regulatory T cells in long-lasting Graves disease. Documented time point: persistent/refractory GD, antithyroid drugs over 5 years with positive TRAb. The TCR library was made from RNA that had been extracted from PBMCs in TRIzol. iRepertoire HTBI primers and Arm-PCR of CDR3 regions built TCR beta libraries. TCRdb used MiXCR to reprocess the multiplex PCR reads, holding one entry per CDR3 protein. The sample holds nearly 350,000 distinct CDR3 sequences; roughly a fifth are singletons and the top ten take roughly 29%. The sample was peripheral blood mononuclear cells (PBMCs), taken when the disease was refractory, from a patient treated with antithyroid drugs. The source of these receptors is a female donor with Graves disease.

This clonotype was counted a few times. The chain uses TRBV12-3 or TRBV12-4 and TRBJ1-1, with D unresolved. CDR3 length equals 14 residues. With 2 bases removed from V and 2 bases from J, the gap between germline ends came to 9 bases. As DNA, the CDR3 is TGTGCCAGCAGTTTAATGGGTAGTAACACTGAAGCTTTCTTT. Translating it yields CASSLMGSNTEAFF.

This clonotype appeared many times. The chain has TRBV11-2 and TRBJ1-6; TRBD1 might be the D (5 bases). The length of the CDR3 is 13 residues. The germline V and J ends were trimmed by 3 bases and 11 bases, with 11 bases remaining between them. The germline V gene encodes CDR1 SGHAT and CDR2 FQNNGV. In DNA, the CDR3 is TGTGCCAGCAGCTTGGAACGACAGACACCCCTCCACTTT. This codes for CASSLERQTPLHF. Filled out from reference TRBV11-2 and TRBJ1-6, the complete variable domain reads EAGVAQSPRYKIIEKRQSVAFWCNPISGHATLYWYQQILGQGPKLLIQFQNNGVVDDSQLPKDRFSAERLKGVDSTLKIQPAKLEDSAVYLCASSLERQTPLHFGNGTRLTVT.

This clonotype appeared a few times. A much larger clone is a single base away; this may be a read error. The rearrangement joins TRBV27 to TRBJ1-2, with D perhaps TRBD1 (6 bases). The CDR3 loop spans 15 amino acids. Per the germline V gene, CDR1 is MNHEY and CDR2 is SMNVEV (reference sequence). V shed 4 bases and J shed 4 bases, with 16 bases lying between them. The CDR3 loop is CASSYQSGTTYGYTF. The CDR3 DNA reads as TGTGCCAGCAGTTACCAATCCGGGACAACCTATGGCTACACCTTC.

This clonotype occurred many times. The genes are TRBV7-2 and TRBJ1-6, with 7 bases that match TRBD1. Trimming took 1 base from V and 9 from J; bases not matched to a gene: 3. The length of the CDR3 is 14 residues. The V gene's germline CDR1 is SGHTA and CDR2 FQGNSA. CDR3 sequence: CASSLGDSRSPLHF. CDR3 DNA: TGTGCCAGCAGCTTAGGGGACAGCCGTTCACCCCTCCACTTT.

This chain's CDR3 is CATSGDDNQPQHF. The CDR3 nucleotides are TGTGCCACCAGTGGGGACGACAATCAGCCCCAGCATTTT. The V call is TRBV24-1, the J call TRBJ1-5, with D maybe TRBD1 (5 bases). The CDR3 loop spans 13 amino acids. Germline V gene lookup returns CDR1 KGHDR and CDR2 SFDVKD. V lost 5 bases and J 3 bases, leaving 7 bases between the germline ends.

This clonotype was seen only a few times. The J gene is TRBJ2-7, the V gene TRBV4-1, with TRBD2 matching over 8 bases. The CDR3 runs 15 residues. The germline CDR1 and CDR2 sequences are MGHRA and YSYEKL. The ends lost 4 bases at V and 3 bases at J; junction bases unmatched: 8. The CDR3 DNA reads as TGCGCCAGCAGCCTATTAGCGGGACCTCGCTACGAGCAGTACTTC. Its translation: CASSLLAGPRYEQYF.

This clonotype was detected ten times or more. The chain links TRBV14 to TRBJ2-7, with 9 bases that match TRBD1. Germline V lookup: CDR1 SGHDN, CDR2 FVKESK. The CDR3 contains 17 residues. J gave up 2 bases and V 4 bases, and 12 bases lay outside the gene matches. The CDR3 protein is CASSRLRGTGLAYEQYF. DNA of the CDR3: TGTGCCAGCAGCCGATTACGAGGGACAGGGCTAGCCTACGAGCAGTACTTC.

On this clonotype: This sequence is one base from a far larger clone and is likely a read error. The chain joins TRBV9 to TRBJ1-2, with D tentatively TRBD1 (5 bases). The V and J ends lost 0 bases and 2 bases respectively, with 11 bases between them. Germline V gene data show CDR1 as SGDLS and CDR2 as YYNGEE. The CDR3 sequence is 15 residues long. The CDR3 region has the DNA TGTGCCAGCAGCGTAGAATTCAACAGGAACTATGGCTACACCTTC. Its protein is CASSVEFNRNYGYTF.

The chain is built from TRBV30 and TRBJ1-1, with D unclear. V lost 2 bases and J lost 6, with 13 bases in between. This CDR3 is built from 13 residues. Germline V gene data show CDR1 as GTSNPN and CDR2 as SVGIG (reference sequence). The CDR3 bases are TGTGCCTGGAGTCTGACCCGAAGGGCTGAAGCTTTCTTT. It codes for CAWSLTRRAEAFF.

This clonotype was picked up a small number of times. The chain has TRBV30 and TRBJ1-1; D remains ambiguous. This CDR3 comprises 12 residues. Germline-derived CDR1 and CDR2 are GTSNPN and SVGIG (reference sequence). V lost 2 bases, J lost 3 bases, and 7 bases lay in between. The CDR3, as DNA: TGTGCCTGGAGTCTGATGGACACTGAAGCTTTCTTT. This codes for CAWSLMDTEAFF.

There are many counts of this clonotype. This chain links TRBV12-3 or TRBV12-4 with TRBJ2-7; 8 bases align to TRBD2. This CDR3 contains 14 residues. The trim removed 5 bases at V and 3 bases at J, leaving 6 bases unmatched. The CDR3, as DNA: TGTGCCAGCAGTCCAAGACTAGCGCGCTACGAGCAGTACTTC. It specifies CASSPRLARYEQYF.

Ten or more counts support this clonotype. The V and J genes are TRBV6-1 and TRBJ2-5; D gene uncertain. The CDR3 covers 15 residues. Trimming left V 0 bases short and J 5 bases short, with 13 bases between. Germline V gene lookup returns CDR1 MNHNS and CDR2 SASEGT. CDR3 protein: CASSEAPAAGETQYF. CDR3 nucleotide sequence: TGTGCCAGCAGTGAAGCGCCGGCTGCTGGGGAGACCCAGTACTTC.

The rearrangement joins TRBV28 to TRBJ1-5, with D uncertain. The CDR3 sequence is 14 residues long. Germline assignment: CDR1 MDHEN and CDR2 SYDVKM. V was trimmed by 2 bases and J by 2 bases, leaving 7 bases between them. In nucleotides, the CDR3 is TGTGCCAGCAGTTTAAGGGCCCGCAATCAGCCCCAGCATTTT. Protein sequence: CASSLRARNQPQHF.

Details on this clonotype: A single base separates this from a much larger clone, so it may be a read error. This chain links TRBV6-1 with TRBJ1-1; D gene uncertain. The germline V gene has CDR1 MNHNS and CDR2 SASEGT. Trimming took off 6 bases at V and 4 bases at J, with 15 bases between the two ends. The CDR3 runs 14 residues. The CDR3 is CASRETEGVTEAFF. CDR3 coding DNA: TGTGCCAGCAGAGAAACAGAGGGCGTCACTGAAGCTTTCTTT.

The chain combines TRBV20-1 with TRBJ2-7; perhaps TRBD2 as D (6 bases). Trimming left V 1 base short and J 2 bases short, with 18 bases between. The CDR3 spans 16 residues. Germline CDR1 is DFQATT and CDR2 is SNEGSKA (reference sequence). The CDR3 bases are TGCAGTGCTAGAGGTCCGACTGGGCTAGCGACCTACGAGCAGTACTTC. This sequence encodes CSARGPTGLATYEQYF.

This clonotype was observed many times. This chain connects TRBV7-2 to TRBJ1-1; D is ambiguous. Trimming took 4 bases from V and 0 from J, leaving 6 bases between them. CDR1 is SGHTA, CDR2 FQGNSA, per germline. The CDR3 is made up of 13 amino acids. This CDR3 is CASSSPMNTEAFF. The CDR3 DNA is TGTGCCAGCAGCTCCCCAATGAACACTGAAGCTTTCTTT.

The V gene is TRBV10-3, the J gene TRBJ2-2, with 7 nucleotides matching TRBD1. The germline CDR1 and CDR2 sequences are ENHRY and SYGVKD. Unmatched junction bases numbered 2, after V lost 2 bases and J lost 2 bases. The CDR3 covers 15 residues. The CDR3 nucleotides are TGTGCCATCAGTGAGGGGACAGCCAACACCGGGGAGCTGTTTTTT. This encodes CAISEGTANTGELFF.

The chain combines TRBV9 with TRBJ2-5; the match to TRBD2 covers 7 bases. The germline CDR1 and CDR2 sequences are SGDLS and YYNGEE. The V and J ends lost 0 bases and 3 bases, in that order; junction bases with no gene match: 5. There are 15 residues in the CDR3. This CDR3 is CASSVGPLAEETQYF. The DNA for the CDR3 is TGTGCCAGCAGCGTAGGACCCCTAGCGGAAGAGACCCAGTACTTC. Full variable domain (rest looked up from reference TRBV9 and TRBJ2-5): DSGVTQTPKHLITATGQRVTLRCSPRSGDLSVYWYQQSLDQGLQFLIQYYNGEERAKGNILERFSAQQFPDLHSELNLSSLELGDSALYFCASSVGPLAEETQYFGPGTRLLVL.

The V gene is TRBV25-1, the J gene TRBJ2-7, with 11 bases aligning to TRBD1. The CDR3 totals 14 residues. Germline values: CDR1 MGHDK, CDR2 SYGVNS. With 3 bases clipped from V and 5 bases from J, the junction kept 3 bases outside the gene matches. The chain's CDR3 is CASSDVGQGDEQYF. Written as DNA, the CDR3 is TGTGCCAGCAGTGACGTGGGACAGGGGGACGAGCAGTACTTC.

The CDR3 DNA sequence: TGTGCCAGCAGTTTAAGACACAACTCTGGGGCCAACGTCCTGACTTTC. Translated: CASSLRHNSGANVLTF. The V gene is TRBV12-3 or TRBV12-4, the J gene TRBJ2-6; D is undetermined. CDR3 length: 16 residues. The ends were cut back, 2 bases at V and 0 bases at J, with 8 bases in the middle.

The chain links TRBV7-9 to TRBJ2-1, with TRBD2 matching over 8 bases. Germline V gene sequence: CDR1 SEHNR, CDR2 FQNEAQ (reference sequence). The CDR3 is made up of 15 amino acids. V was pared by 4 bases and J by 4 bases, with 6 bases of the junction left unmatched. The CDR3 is CASSSRTSPYNEQFF. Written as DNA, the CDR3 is TGTGCCAGCAGCTCAAGGACTAGCCCGTACAATGAGCAGTTCTTC.